A selection of T cell receptor beta chains follows, all from one sample in a study of control samples from healthy donors and cancer patients. The table came from immunoSEQ multiplex PCR; TCRdb's copy has only in-frame clones and leaves some out. The sample records about 150,000 clones, over 85% being singletons. Sequenced input: blood. These receptors were taken from a man aged 50-59 years in good health. Both conserved end residues are part of each CDR3. Each record gives: J gene, clone size, V gene, D gene, CDR3 DNA, CDR3 protein. A D gene is named only where the DNA matches it firmly. Size is stated for part of the rows, as once, few or many counts, or as a class when the clone is expanded.

j_call: TRBJ2-3
clone_size: .
v_call: TRBV4-2
d_call: TRBD2
cdr3_nt: TGTGCCAGCAGCCAAGATCTATATACTAGCGGACGCACAGATACGCAGTATTTT
cdr3_aa: CASSQDLYTSGRTDTQYF

j_call: TRBJ1-4
clone_size: .
v_call: TRBV5-4
d_call: .
cdr3_nt: TGTGCCAGCAGCTCAGGAACAATTAATGAAAAACTGTTTTTT
cdr3_aa: CASSSGTINEKLFF

j_call: TRBJ1-5
clone_size: .
v_call: TRBV11-2
d_call: .
cdr3_nt: TGTGCCAGCAGCTTAGGCAATCAGCCCCAGCATTTT
cdr3_aa: CASSLGNQPQHF

j_call: TRBJ1-1
clone_size: .
v_call: TRBV10-2
d_call: TRBD1
cdr3_nt: TGCGCCAGCAGAAGGGACAGGGGGAGGGACACTGAAGCTTTCTTT
cdr3_aa: CASRRDRGRDTEAFF

j_call: TRBJ2-5
clone_size: .
v_call: TRBV5-8
d_call: .
cdr3_nt: TGTGCCAGCAGCCAGCTCTGGGGTTCCTTAGAGACCCAGTACTTC
cdr3_aa: CASSQLWGSLETQYF

j_call: TRBJ2-7
clone_size: .
v_call: TRBV12-2
d_call: .
cdr3_nt: TGTGCAAGTCGCTTAGAGTTTTCTAAGGGACTAGCTATGCGGTACGAGCAGTACTTC
cdr3_aa: CASRLEFSKGLAMRYEQYF

j_call: TRBJ2-7
clone_size: .
v_call: TRBV7-7
d_call: .
cdr3_nt: TGTGCTAGCAGCTTGAATTCAGGTGCCTACGAGCAGTACTTC
cdr3_aa: CASSLNSGAYEQYF

j_call: TRBJ2-7
clone_size: .
v_call: TRBV7-8
d_call: .
cdr3_nt: TGTGCCAGCAGCGCCAGTTGGGGTTCCTACGAGCAGTACTTC
cdr3_aa: CASSASWGSYEQYF

j_call: TRBJ1-3
clone_size: .
v_call: TRBV6-5
d_call: .
cdr3_nt: TGTGCCAGCAGTAGGATGAGGGGAAACACCATATATTTT
cdr3_aa: CASSRMRGNTIYF

j_call: TRBJ2-2
clone_size: .
v_call: TRBV24-1
d_call: TRBD1
cdr3_nt: TGTGCCACCAGTGACCGGACAGGAGAGAACACCGGGGAGCTGTTTTTT
cdr3_aa: CATSDRTGENTGELFF

j_call: TRBJ2-1
clone_size: .
v_call: TRBV7-2
d_call: TRBD2
cdr3_nt: TGTGCCAGCAGCCCCACTAGCGGGAGTATAAATGAGCAGTTCTTC
cdr3_aa: CASSPTSGSINEQFF

j_call: TRBJ1-1
clone_size: .
v_call: TRBV7-9
d_call: .
cdr3_nt: TGTGCCAGCAGCCTACAGGGAGGAAACACTGAAGCTTTCTTT
cdr3_aa: CASSLQGGNTEAFF

j_call: TRBJ2-2
clone_size: .
v_call: TRBV5-1
d_call: .
cdr3_nt: TGCGCCAGCAGCTTGGGTGTGCTGGGCACCGGGGAGCTGTTTTTT
cdr3_aa: CASSLGVLGTGELFF

j_call: TRBJ1-5
clone_size: .
v_call: TRBV19
d_call: TRBD1
cdr3_nt: TGTGCCAGTAGTACAGACAGGGGGTGGGAGCCCCAGCATTTT
cdr3_aa: CASSTDRGWEPQHF

j_call: TRBJ2-7
clone_size: once
v_call: TRBV18
d_call: TRBD1
cdr3_nt: TGTGCCAGCTCACCGGGACAGGGAACCTACGAGCAGTACTTC
cdr3_aa: CASSPGQGTYEQYF

j_call: TRBJ2-7
clone_size: .
v_call: TRBV5-1
d_call: TRBD1
cdr3_nt: TGCGCCAGCAGCCCGGGGACAGGGGGCTACGAGCAGTACTTC
cdr3_aa: CASSPGTGGYEQYF

j_call: TRBJ2-1
clone_size: .
v_call: TRBV5-5
d_call: TRBD1
cdr3_nt: TGTGCCAGCAGCAAAACCGGGACAGGGGGCGAAAATGAGCAGTTCTTC
cdr3_aa: CASSKTGTGGENEQFF

j_call: TRBJ2-1
clone_size: .
v_call: TRBV4-1
d_call: .
cdr3_nt: TGCGCCAGCAGCCAAGATCTCCCGACACTGGGGGTGAATGAGCAGTTCTTC
cdr3_aa: CASSQDLPTLGVNEQFF

j_call: TRBJ2-7
clone_size: .
v_call: TRBV11-2
d_call: .
cdr3_nt: TGTGCCAGCAGCTTACAGGACGGTGCCTACGAGCAGTACTTC
cdr3_aa: CASSLQDGAYEQYF

j_call: TRBJ2-7
clone_size: .
v_call: TRBV28
d_call: .
cdr3_nt: TGTGCCAGCAGCCAGAGGGGGAGGATCTCCTCCTACGAGCAGTACTTC
cdr3_aa: CASSQRGRISSYEQYF

j_call: TRBJ2-1
clone_size: .
v_call: TRBV19
d_call: TRBD1
cdr3_nt: TGTGCCAGTAGTGCCACAGGGGGCGTGTACAATGAGCAGTTCTTC
cdr3_aa: CASSATGGVYNEQFF